In this sample, the clone carrying this TCR beta chain turned up a few times. Here immunoSEQ multiplex PCR was the method, and the copy in TCRdb shows in-frame clones only, minus some. Of 30,000 to 45,000 clones in the sample, around 80% were seen once. Trimming cost V 7 bases and J 2 bases; bases outside gene matches: 12. Germline-derived CDR1 and CDR2 are MNHEY and SMNVEV (reference sequence). There are 19 residues in the CDR3. The data belong to a study of blood T cell repertoires in COVID-19. Study details: Both acute and convalescent COVID-19 samples were obtained from the United States, Italy and Spain. The cDNA or gDNA used as material had been derived from T cells, B-cell-depleted T cells, or PBMCs.

This TCR was sampled from a man aged 55 to 69 with acute or convalescent COVID-19. Sequencing input: peripheral blood. The chain recombines TRBV27 with TRBJ2-2; 14 nucleotides align to TRBD2. Here the CDR3 DNA reads TGTGCCAGCACCGACAGAGGGACTAGCGGGAGAGTAAACACCGGGGAGCTGTTTTTT. Residues: CASTDRGTSGRVNTGELFF.